The next 25 T cell receptor beta chains were all read from a single sample in a study of T cell responses to AZD1222 COVID-19 vaccine. The assay was immunoSEQ multiplex PCR, and TCRdb's table has in-frame clones only and misses some. The profile shows hundreds of thousands of clones, approximately 94% of them singletons. The source was peripheral blood, collected on day 0 of MenACWY control vaccination. The receptors originated from an adult in good health.

This rearrangement joins TRBV29-1 to TRBJ1-5; the D is unclear. Trimming pared 5 bases from V and 3 bases from J, leaving 11 bases between. The CDR3 contains 13 residues. Germline V lookup: CDR1 SQVTM, CDR2 ANQGSEA. In DNA form, the CDR3 reads TGCAGCGTTTTGGACGCGAACAATCAGCCCCAGCATTTT. Translated, it gives CSVLDANNQPQHF.

This chain uses TRBV11-2 with TRBJ1-2, with a tentative D call TRBD1 (6 bases). Germline-derived CDR1 and CDR2 are SGHAT and FQNNGV. V was clipped by 2 bases and J by 5 bases, with 27 bases between them. CDR3 size: 19 residues. CDR3: CASSLTYRGGPRQRYGYTF. In DNA form, the CDR3 reads TGTGCCAGCAGCTTAACGTACAGAGGGGGACCGAGACAACGATATGGCTACACCTTC.

This clone was seen once. The CDR3 DNA follows: TGTGCCAGCAGTTCCTCCCAAAGGACGAACACTGAAGCTTTCTTT. This encodes CASSSSQRTNTEAFF. The genes are TRBV2 and TRBJ1-1; no firm D call. The CDR3 is made up of 15 amino acids. The V gene lost 5 bases and the J gene lost 1 base, with 14 bases spanning the gap. Germline V lookup: CDR1 SNHLY, CDR2 FYNNEI.

The gene calls are TRBV7-9 and TRBJ2-2; D might be TRBD1 (6 bases). The CDR3 spans 18 residues. Germline CDR1 reads SEHNR; CDR2 reads FQNEAQ (reference sequence). V lost 1 base to trimming and J lost 4 bases, with 19 bases between them. CDR3 loop: CASSLVTYRDDGTGELFF. The CDR3 nucleotides read TGTGCCAGCAGCTTAGTAACCTACAGGGATGATGGCACCGGGGAGCTGTTTTTT.

The chain employs TRBV27 and TRBJ2-6, with TRBD1 matching over 7 bases. With V trimmed by 5 bases and J by 1 base, 8 bases remained unmatched. The CDR3 contains 17 residues. Germline values: CDR1 MNHEY, CDR2 SMNVEV (reference sequence). The CDR3 DNA sequence: TGTGCCAGCAGTGCGCGGACAGGTAAATCTGGGGCCAACGTCCTGACTTTC. Amino acids: CASSARTGKSGANVLTF.

The gene calls are TRBV2 and TRBJ1-5; no definite D call. The V gene lost 5 bases and the J gene lost 4 bases, with 12 bases spanning the gap. CDR1 and CDR2 from the germline V gene are SNHLY and FYNNEI. The CDR3 sequence is 14 residues long. For the CDR3, the DNA is TGTGCCAGCAGTTCCACGGACCGAAATCAGCCCCAGCATTTT. Its protein product is CASSSTDRNQPQHF.

This chain uses TRBV9 with TRBJ2-5, with TRBD2 matching over 15 bases. The CDR3 is 20 residues long. CDR1 is SGDLS and CDR2 is YYNGEE in the germline V gene. With 4 bases clipped from V and 5 bases from J, the junction kept 18 bases outside the gene matches. The CDR3 nucleotides read TGTGCCAGCAGCCCAGGGACTAGCGGGGGGCCCTATCACGGTATGGAGACCCAGTACTTC. Protein: CASSPGTSGGPYHGMETQYF.

The chain links TRBV2 to TRBJ2-7; TRBD2 agrees at 8 bases. There are 14 residues in the CDR3. Germline V gene lookup returns CDR1 SNHLY and CDR2 FYNNEI. With 8 bases clipped from V and 2 bases from J, the junction kept 8 bases outside the gene matches. The CDR3 sequence is CASGRGGPPYEQYF. The DNA for the CDR3 is TGTGCCAGCGGACGCGGGGGGCCTCCCTACGAGCAGTACTTC.

The V gene is TRBV7-9, the J gene TRBJ1-3; 8 nucleotides align to TRBD1. Germline V lookup: CDR1 SEHNR, CDR2 FQNEAQ (reference sequence). V was clipped by 5 bases and J by 2 bases; unmatched bases: 5. This CDR3 contains 15 residues. The CDR3 spells CASSRSTGAGNTIYF. CDR3 DNA: TGTGCCAGCAGCCGATCGACAGGGGCTGGAAACACCATATATTTT.

V and J are TRBV6-5 and TRBJ1-5, with D uncertain. Germline lookup yields CDR1 MNHEY and CDR2 SVGAGI. CDR3 length equals 14 residues. V was shortened by 5 bases and J by 9 bases, with 17 bases between the two germline ends. For the CDR3, the DNA is TGTGCCAGCAGTCGCGATGGCCGTCCTGGGCCCCAGCATTTT. Its translation: CASSRDGRPGPQHF.

The chain couples TRBV14 to TRBJ1-1, with no clear D. Trimming removed 6 bases from V and 6 bases from J, with 14 bases in between. CDR1 is SGHDN and CDR2 is FVKESK in the germline V gene. The CDR3 runs 13 residues. The CDR3 loop reads CASRSSGNPEAFF. For the CDR3, the DNA is TGTGCCAGCAGGTCTTCAGGAAATCCTGAAGCTTTCTTT.

This chain connects TRBV30 to TRBJ1-1; tentative D call: TRBD1 (5 bases). The germline CDR1 and CDR2 sequences are GTSNPN and SVGIG (reference sequence). This CDR3 comprises 13 residues. V lost 3 bases and J lost 5, with 13 bases in between. The CDR3: CAWSQGLNTEAFF. CDR3 DNA: TGTGCCTGGAGCCAGGGCCTTAATACTGAAGCTTTCTTT.

This clone has a handful of counts. This specimen includes other DNA sequences encoding the same CDR3. V is TRBV30 and J is TRBJ1-5; TRBD1 agrees at 8 bases. The germline V gene has CDR1 GTSNPN and CDR2 SVGIG (reference sequence). The CDR3 runs to 13 residues. Losses at the gene ends were 0 bases for V and 5 bases for J; bases not matched to a gene: 0. Written as DNA, the CDR3 is TGTGCCTGGAGTGTACAGGGGGATCAGCCCCAGCATTTT. It is translated as CAWSVQGDQPQHF.

In its sample, this clone was seen once. The chain uses TRBV11-2 and TRBJ1-2; the match to TRBD1 covers 7 bases. CDR3 size: 14 residues. Germline trimming cut 5 bases from V and 8 bases from J; bases unmatched to any gene: 11. CDR1 SGHAT and CDR2 FQNNGV come from the germline V gene. The CDR3 region has the DNA TGTGCCAGCAGCCAAAGACAGGGTTGGATCGGCTACACCTTC. Residues: CASSQRQGWIGYTF. The variable domain in full, with the rest retrieved from reference TRBV11-2 and TRBJ1-2, is EAGVAQSPRYKIIEKRQSVAFWCNPISGHATLYWYQQILGQGPKLLIQFQNNGVVDDSQLPKDRFSAERLKGVDSTLKIQPAKLEDSAVYLCASSQRQGWIGYTFGSGTRLTVV.

CDR3 in DNA: TGTGCCAGCAGCCTTAGCAGGAGCAATCAGCCCCAGCATTTT. Protein sequence: CASSLSRSNQPQHF. The V call is TRBV11-2, the J call TRBJ1-5; D is undetermined. Germline V lookup: CDR1 SGHAT, CDR2 FQNNGV. With 5 bases removed from V and 1 base from J, the gap between germline ends came to 9 bases. This CDR3 region has 14 residues.

The chain couples TRBV4-1 to TRBJ2-1; TRBD2 aligns across 11 bases. This CDR3 is built from 17 residues. Germline lookup yields CDR1 MGHRA and CDR2 YSYEKL. V was pared by 2 bases and J by 3 bases, with 6 bases of the junction left unmatched. The CDR3 region is CASSQSASGGIYNEQFF. The CDR3 coding sequence is TGCGCCAGCAGCCAATCGGCTAGCGGGGGGATCTACAATGAGCAGTTCTTC.

CDR3 nucleotides: TGTGCCAGCAGCCCTACCGGGACAGGGGCGGGCTACACCTTC. This translates into CASSPTGTGAGYTF. The V call is TRBV3-1 (or the pseudogene TRBV3-2), the J call TRBJ1-2; TRBD1 matches at 10 bases. Germline V gene sequence: CDR1 LGHDT, CDR2 YNNKEL (reference sequence). There are 14 residues in the CDR3. V trimming: 4 bases; J trimming: 8 bases; junction bases outside the gene matches: 7.

The CDR3 sequence: CASSVTATMNTEAFF. DNA of the CDR3: TGTGCCAGCAGTGTGACAGCCACTATGAACACTGAAGCTTTCTTT. The chain links TRBV2 to TRBJ1-1; the D gene is possibly TRBD1 (5 bases). V lost 4 bases and J 0 bases, leaving 12 bases between the germline ends. Germline CDR1 and CDR2: SNHLY and FYNNEI. The CDR3 spans 15 residues.

The chain is built from TRBV30 and TRBJ2-2, with a tentative D call TRBD1 (6 bases). Germline loops: CDR1 GTSNPN, CDR2 SVGIG (reference sequence). V shed 3 bases and J shed 2 bases, with 10 bases lying between them. The CDR3 covers 14 residues. DNA for the CDR3: TGTGCCTGGAGAGGCAGGGGAAACACCGGGGAGCTGTTTTTT. Translating it yields CAWRGRGNTGELFF.

V and J are TRBV7-2 and TRBJ2-7; TRBD2 matches at 9 bases. V was clipped by 2 bases and J by 5 bases; unmatched bases: 16. In germline, CDR1 is SGHTA, CDR2 FQGNSA. The CDR3 has 18 residues. Here the CDR3 reads CASSLIRTSGSGADEQYF. DNA for the CDR3: TGTGCCAGCAGCTTAATTCGCACTAGCGGGTCTGGGGCGGACGAGCAGTACTTC.

This chain joins TRBV21-1 and TRBJ1-1; TRBD1, the table's D call, lacks a check against the DNA. TRBV21-1 is tagged as a pseudogene. The CDR3 is 16 amino acids. CDR3 sequence reads: CASSNDRGWSLPEAFF. In DNA, the CDR3 is TGTGCCAGCAGCAACGACAGGGGTTGGTCTCTGCCTGAAGCTTTCTTT.

The chain combines TRBV6-7 with TRBJ1-4; D unresolved. TRBV6-7 is treated as an ORF (open reading frame) with a function not yet certain. Trimming took off 5 bases at V and 4 bases at J, with 14 bases between the two ends. This CDR3 is built from 15 residues. The CDR3 sequence is CASSPRRFHNEKLFF. Here the CDR3 DNA reads TGTGCCAGCAGTCCCCGACGGTTCCATAATGAAAAACTGTTTTTT.

The chain links TRBV11-1 to TRBJ2-2; D is possibly TRBD2 (6 bases). Trimming shortened V by 5 bases and J by 1 base, and 8 bases separated the two germline ends. Germline CDR1 reads SGHAT; CDR2 reads FQDESV (reference sequence). CDR3 length: 14 residues. Written as DNA, the CDR3 is TGTGCCAGCAGCCCGGGACTGAACACCGGGGAGCTGTTTTTT. Its protein product is CASSPGLNTGELFF.

This clone was seen only a few times. V is TRBV7-9 and J is TRBJ1-3; D not certain. The V gene lost 5 bases and the J gene lost 0 bases, with 14 bases spanning the gap. Germline values: CDR1 SEHNR, CDR2 FQNEAQ (reference sequence). The CDR3 is 16 amino acids. The chain's CDR3 is CASSAKRPFSGNTIYF. The CDR3 DNA follows: TGTGCCAGCAGCGCGAAACGACCCTTCTCTGGAAACACCATATATTTT.

The chain carries TRBV27 and TRBJ2-1; TRBD2 matches at 13 bases. This CDR3 spans 15 amino acids. Trimming at V came to 6 bases and at J to 6 bases, leaving 5 bases not matched to a gene. Germline CDR1 is MNHEY and CDR2 is SMNVEV (reference sequence). The DNA for the CDR3 is TGTGCCAGCAGCCGAGGGACTAGCGGGGCCAATGAGCAGTTCTTC. It encodes CASSRGTSGANEQFF.